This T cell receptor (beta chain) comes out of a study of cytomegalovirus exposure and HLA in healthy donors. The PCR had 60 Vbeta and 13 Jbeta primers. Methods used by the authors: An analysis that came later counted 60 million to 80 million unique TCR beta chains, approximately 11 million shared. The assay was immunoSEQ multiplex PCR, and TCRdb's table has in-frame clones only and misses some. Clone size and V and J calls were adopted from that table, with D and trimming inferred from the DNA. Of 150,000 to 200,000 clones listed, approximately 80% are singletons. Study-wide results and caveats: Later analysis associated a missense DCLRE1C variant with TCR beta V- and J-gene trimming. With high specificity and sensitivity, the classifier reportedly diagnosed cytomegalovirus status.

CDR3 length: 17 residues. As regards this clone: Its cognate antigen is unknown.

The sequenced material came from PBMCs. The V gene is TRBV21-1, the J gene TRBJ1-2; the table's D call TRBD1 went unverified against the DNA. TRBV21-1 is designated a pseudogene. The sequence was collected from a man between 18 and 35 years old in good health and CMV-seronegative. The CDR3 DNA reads TGTGCCAGCAGCAATTGGCAGGCCAAGGTTTGGGACTATGGCTACACCTTC. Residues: CASSNWQAKVWDYGYTF.